One and the same sample provided the 28 T cell receptor beta chains below, sequenced in a study of PD-1 blockade in classical Hodgkin lymphoma. Time point denoted: newly diagnosed, previously untreated cHL patient sample. Sequencing used immunoSEQ multiplex PCR; TCRdb keeps in-frame clones, though not all of them. Found here are 45,000 to 60,000 clones, under 95% of them singletons; the top ten hold under 5%. The source material was peripheral blood mononuclear cells (PBMCs). The receptors were sampled from a human donor with classical Hodgkin lymphoma.

This chain uses TRBV5-8 with TRBJ2-1; D is perhaps TRBD2 (6 bases). This CDR3 is 15 amino acids long. Looked up from germline, CDR1 is SGHTS and CDR2 is YDEGEE. The germline V and J ends were trimmed by 4 bases and 4 bases, with 15 bases remaining between them. CDR3 in amino acids: CASSQRLAMYNEQFF. CDR3 sequence (DNA): TGTGCCAGCAGCCAGCGGCTAGCGATGTACAATGAGCAGTTCTTC.

The J gene is TRBJ2-3, the V gene TRBV7-3; 14 bases line up with TRBD2. In germline, CDR1 is SGHTA, CDR2 FQGTGA. The CDR3 is made up of 18 amino acids. V was clipped by 4 bases and J by 5 bases; unmatched bases: 11. The CDR3 loop is CASSSFPGLAGELDTQYF. As DNA, the CDR3 is TGTGCCAGCAGCTCATTCCCGGGACTAGCGGGAGAGTTAGATACGCAGTATTTT.

The gene calls are TRBV2 and TRBJ2-7, with D perhaps TRBD2 (6 bases). The CDR3 runs to 13 residues. The germline V gene has CDR1 SNHLY and CDR2 FYNNEI. V gave up 6 bases and J gave up 2 bases, with 11 bases separating them. The CDR3 nucleotides read TGTGCCAGCAGCGATAGCGGAACCTACGAGCAGTACGTC. Translating gives CASSDSGTYEQYV.

This rearrangement joins TRBV6-5 to TRBJ2-7; the match to TRBD1 covers 8 bases. CDR1 and CDR2 (germline): MNHEY, SVGAGI. V was clipped by 5 bases and J by 7 bases; unmatched bases: 13. This CDR3 is built from 15 residues. The CDR3 reads CASSPLGQGKLEQYF. DNA of the CDR3: TGTGCCAGCAGTCCCCTAGGACAGGGAAAGTTAGAGCAGTACTTC.

The chain uses TRBV19 and TRBJ2-7; 11 bases align to TRBD2. CDR3 size: 15 residues. V was pared by 1 base and J by 3 bases, with 2 bases of the junction left unmatched. The germline gives CDR1 LNHDA, CDR2 SQIVND (reference sequence). The CDR3 sequence: CASSIVGTSGYEQYF. The CDR3 DNA sequence: TGTGCCAGTAGTATAGTTGGGACTAGCGGCTACGAGCAGTACTTC. Full variable domain (missing parts from reference TRBV19 and TRBJ2-7): DGGITQSPKYLFRKEGQNVTLSCEQNLNHDAMYWYRQDPGQGLRLIYYSQIVNDFQKGDIAEGYSVSREKKESFPLTVTSAQKNPTAFYLCASSIVGTSGYEQYFGPGTRLTVT.

The V and J genes are TRBV18 and TRBJ2-3, with 10 bases matching TRBD2. Germline V gives CDR1 KGHSH, CDR2 LQKENI. The CDR3 covers 14 residues. The V gene end was trimmed by 3 bases and the J gene end by 4 bases; junction bases not matched to a gene: 1. The CDR3 DNA reads as TGTGCCAGCTCACCTAGCGGGGGGTCAGATACGCAGTATTTT. This encodes CASSPSGGSDTQYF.

The rearrangement uses TRBV11-2 and TRBJ2-5, with a possible D match to TRBD2 (5 bases). V gave up 5 bases and J gave up 5 bases, with 12 bases separating them. CDR1 and CDR2 (germline): SGHAT, FQNNGV. The CDR3 is 13 amino acids. The CDR3 DNA is TGTGCCAGCAGCAAAACGGGGAAGGAGACCCAGTACTTC. Translating gives CASSKTGKETQYF.

This clone is a singleton in its sample. The V call is TRBV7-9, the J call TRBJ2-7, with 10 bases matching TRBD2. Trimming removed 8 bases from V and 2 bases from J; junction bases left unmatched: 9. There are 15 residues in the CDR3. CDR1 SEHNR and CDR2 FQNEAQ come from the germline V gene (reference sequence). The CDR3 loop is CASATGTSETYEQYV. In DNA, the CDR3 is TGTGCCAGCGCGACCGGGACTAGCGAGACCTACGAGCAGTACGTC.

The V and J genes are TRBV6-6 and TRBJ2-4; TRBD1 matches at 10 bases. After removal of 5 bases from V and 3 bases from J, the junction contained 7 bases not matched to a gene. Germline CDR1 reads MNHNY; CDR2 reads SVGAGI (reference sequence). The CDR3 has 16 amino acids. This CDR3 reads CASSRADRGNKNIQYF. CDR3 sequence (DNA): TGTGCCAGCAGTCGCGCGGACAGGGGGAACAAAAACATTCAGTACTTC.

This rearrangement joins TRBV6-5 to TRBJ2-7; no clear D. Germline-derived CDR1 and CDR2 are MNHEY and SVGAGI. Trimming removed 6 bases from V and 0 bases from J, with 9 bases in between. CDR3 length: 13 residues. The CDR3 DNA is TGTGCCAGCAGGGGCAGGAGCTCCTACGAGCAGTACTTC. Protein sequence: CASRGRSSYEQYF.

This clone was observed a single time. The chain carries TRBV30 and TRBJ2-3; D gene uncertain. Trimming removed 2 bases from V and 1 base from J, with 13 bases in between. The CDR3 totals 15 residues. Germline CDR1 is GTSNPN and CDR2 is SVGIG (reference sequence). The CDR3 bases are TGTGCCTGGAGTCATATTGGCCAAGGCACAGATACGCAGTATTTT. This encodes CAWSHIGQGTDTQYF.

The chain couples TRBV2 to TRBJ1-5, with a possible D match to TRBD1 (6 bases). With 5 bases removed from V and 5 bases from J, the gap between germline ends came to 10 bases. The CDR3 sequence is 13 residues long. The V gene's germline CDR1 is SNHLY and CDR2 FYNNEI. The CDR3 nucleotides read TGTGCCAGCAGTCCCGAGGGGGATCAGCCCCAGCATTTT. Protein product: CASSPEGDQPQHF.

The chain carries TRBV27 and TRBJ2-3; D gene uncertain. The V gene lost 5 bases and the J gene lost 0 bases, with 3 bases spanning the gap. CDR3 length: 12 amino acids. CDR1 and CDR2 from the germline V gene are MNHEY and SMNVEV (reference sequence). DNA for the CDR3: TGTGCCAGCAGTCAAAGCACAGATACGCAGTATTTT. Translating it yields CASSQSTDTQYF.

This chain joins TRBV18 and TRBJ2-3; unclear D gene. The CDR3 length is 21 residues. Germline V gene sequence: CDR1 KGHSH, CDR2 LQKENI. V lost 3 bases and J 0 bases, leaving 28 bases between the germline ends. The CDR3 DNA reads TGTGCCAGCTCACCCAAGATCCGGGTCGCTACCCACTCGGCTAGCACAGATACGCAGTATTTT. Protein: CASSPKIRVATHSASTDTQYF.

This chain uses TRBV4-2 with TRBJ1-1; D uncertain. The CDR3 consists of 13 residues. Trimming left V 6 bases short and J 4 bases short, with 12 bases between. Per germline, CDR1 LGHNA and CDR2 YNFKEQ. The CDR3 region has the DNA TGTGCCAGCAGTCTGGACCTAAGCACTGAAGCTTTCTTT. Its translation is CASSLDLSTEAFF.

The gene calls are TRBV27 and TRBJ1-5; D might be TRBD1 (6 bases). Trimming took 2 bases from V and 2 from J, leaving 10 bases between them. This CDR3 is 15 amino acids long. Germline V CDR1 and CDR2: MNHEY, SMNVEV (reference sequence). CDR3 nucleotides: TGTGCCAGCAGTTTAAGCGGGGGCGGCAATCAGCCCCAGCATTTT. This encodes CASSLSGGGNQPQHF.

This chain joins TRBV5-4 and TRBJ2-5; 9 bases match TRBD2. Germline V lookup: CDR1 SGHNT, CDR2 YYREEE (reference sequence). Unmatched junction bases numbered 7, after V lost 3 bases and J lost 4 bases. The CDR3 consists of 15 residues. The chain's CDR3 is CASSSVTSGIETQYF. The CDR3 nucleotides are TGTGCCAGCAGCTCCGTGACTAGCGGAATAGAGACCCAGTACTTC.

J is TRBJ2-1 and V is TRBV4-1, with 9 bases aligning to TRBD2. Looked up from germline, CDR1 is MGHRA and CDR2 is YSYEKL. This CDR3 has 18 amino acids. The V and J ends lost 5 bases and 6 bases, in that order; junction bases with no gene match: 17. This chain's CDR3 is CASSSSSSGLAGFNEQFF. As DNA, the CDR3 is TGCGCCAGCAGCTCCTCTTCCTCCGGGCTAGCGGGGTTCAATGAGCAGTTCTTC.

The CDR3 reads CASSLSTSGTTDTQYF. The DNA of the CDR3 is TGTGCCAGCTCACTTTCGACTAGCGGGACGACAGATACGCAGTATTTT. The rearrangement joins TRBV18 to TRBJ2-3; 11 nucleotides line up with TRBD2. The V and J ends lost 4 bases and 3 bases, in that order; junction bases with no gene match: 6. The V gene's germline CDR1 is KGHSH and CDR2 LQKENI. CDR3 length: 16 residues.

The V call is TRBV28, the J call TRBJ1-1; no firm D call. The CDR3 is 15 residues long. V lost 3 bases, J lost 0 bases, and 11 bases lay in between. From germline, CDR1 is MDHEN and CDR2 SYDVKM. In nucleotides, the CDR3 is TGTGCCAGCAGTTTTCTTCGAACGGTGAACACTGAAGCTTTCTTT. This gives the protein CASSFLRTVNTEAFF.

The rearrangement uses TRBV5-5 and TRBJ2-3; TRBD1 aligns across 8 bases. This CDR3 has 16 amino acids. V lost 2 bases, J lost 4 bases, and 9 bases stayed unmatched. CDR1 is SGHKS and CDR2 is YYEKEE in the germline V gene (reference sequence). The CDR3 DNA sequence: TGTGCCAGCAGCTTAGCAGGGGGCGGCGCGGCAGATACGCAGTATTTT. Translating it yields CASSLAGGGAADTQYF.

The rearrangement links TRBV11-3 to TRBJ2-3; D gene unclear. Trimming took 3 bases from V and 0 from J, leaving 10 bases between them. Germline V gene data show CDR1 as SGHNT and CDR2 as YENEEA. The CDR3 length is 15 residues. The CDR3 reads CASSFGLSSTDTQYF. CDR3 nucleotides: TGTGCCAGCAGCTTCGGCCTCTCTAGCACAGATACGCAGTATTTT.

This chain connects TRBV19 to TRBJ1-4; 11 nucleotides match TRBD1. With V trimmed by 1 base and J by 7 bases, 5 bases remained unmatched. The CDR3 extends over 16 amino acids. Germline-derived CDR1 and CDR2 are LNHDA and SQIVND (reference sequence). As DNA, the CDR3 is TGTGCCAGTAGTATAGGGGGGACAGGGGGAAGTGAAAAACTGTTTTTT. Its protein product is CASSIGGTGGSEKLFF.

The chain has TRBV5-1 and TRBJ2-1, with 8 positions matching TRBD2. V shed 4 bases, J shed 11 bases, and the junction held 8 bases outside the gene matches. The CDR3 totals 13 residues. Germline V gene data show CDR1 as SGHRS and CDR2 as YFSETQ. CDR3 loop: CASSPELAAQQFF. The CDR3 bases are TGCGCCAGCAGCCCGGAACTAGCGGCTCAGCAGTTCTTC.

The chain links TRBV20-1 to TRBJ1-1; D call uncertain. The CDR3 sequence is 11 residues long. Germline V gives CDR1 DFQATT, CDR2 SNEGSKA (reference sequence). With 8 bases removed from V and 0 bases from J, the gap between germline ends came to 7 bases. The CDR3 protein is CSLGMNTEAFF. As DNA, the CDR3 is TGCAGTTTAGGGATGAACACTGAAGCTTTCTTT.

The chain uses TRBV6-5 and TRBJ2-1, with 8 bases fitting TRBD2. CDR3 size: 15 residues. Germline V gives CDR1 MNHEY, CDR2 SVGAGI. V was clipped by 4 bases and J by 0 bases; unmatched bases: 2. CDR3: CASSSSGSSYNEQFF. CDR3 bases: TGTGCCAGCAGTTCCAGCGGGAGCTCCTACAATGAGCAGTTCTTC.

The chain joins TRBV7-3 to TRBJ1-1, with 8 bases fitting TRBD1. Germline V gene sequence: CDR1 SGHTA, CDR2 FQGTGA. CDR3 length equals 13 residues. Trimming cost V 7 bases and J 4 bases; bases outside gene matches: 5. CDR3 protein: CASTRDRRTEAFF. DNA for the CDR3: TGTGCCAGCACGAGGGACAGGCGCACTGAAGCTTTCTTT. Combining the CDR3 with reference TRBV7-3 and TRBJ1-1 gives the whole variable domain GAGVSQTPSNKVTEKGKYVELRCDPISGHTALYWYRQSLGQGPEFLIYFQGTGAADDSGLPNDRFFAVRPEGSVSTLKIQRTERGDSAVYLCASTRDRRTEAFFGQGTRLTVV.

The V gene is TRBV4-2, the J gene TRBJ1-2; D might be TRBD1 (5 bases). The germline gives CDR1 LGHNA, CDR2 YNFKEQ. V was shortened by 1 base and J by 6 bases, with 12 bases between the two germline ends. There are 14 residues in the CDR3. The CDR3 region has the DNA TGTGCCAGCAGCCAAGGAACGGGGCCCGATGGCTACACCTTC. Its protein product is CASSQGTGPDGYTF.